The clone carrying this TCR beta chain was found a few times. Its target is not known. These data come from a study of T cells after yellow fever vaccination. Study-wide findings and caveats: Weaker in magnitude, the secondary response showed a faster peak on day 5 versus 15. Reappearing after the booster were most of the clones from primary vaccination (less than 98% CD4, roughly 86% CD8).

The J segment lost 2 bases and the V segment lost 3 bases, leaving 14 bases of the junction unmatched. CDR1 is LNHNV, CDR2 YYDKDF, per germline (reference sequence). The CDR3 covers 18 residues. Synthesis of TCR cDNA relied on 5'RACE template switching, which attached a universal primer site and UMIs. TCRdb re-analysed the 5' RACE reads in MiXCR, keeping a single row per CDR3 protein. This table holds hundreds of thousands of distinct CDR3 sequences, about 13% found once. Specimen: PBMCs, collected on the day of the yellow fever booster vaccination. The chain employs TRBV15 and TRBJ2-3, with 7 positions matching TRBD1. The sequence derives from a man aged 25-45 years who received the YFV17D yellow fever vaccine. The CDR3 coding sequence is TGTGCCACCAGCAGCCCACTAGACACAGGGGCATCCACAGATACGCAGTATTTT. This sequence encodes CATSSPLDTGASTDTQYF. Using reference TRBV15 and TRBJ2-3 for the parts outside the CDR3, the full variable domain is DAMVIQNPRYQVTQFGKPVTLSCSQTLNHNVMYWYQQKSSQAPKLLFHYYDKDFNNEADTPDNFQSRRPNTSFCFLDIRSPGLGDTAMYLCATSSPLDTGASTDTQYFGPGTRLTVL.